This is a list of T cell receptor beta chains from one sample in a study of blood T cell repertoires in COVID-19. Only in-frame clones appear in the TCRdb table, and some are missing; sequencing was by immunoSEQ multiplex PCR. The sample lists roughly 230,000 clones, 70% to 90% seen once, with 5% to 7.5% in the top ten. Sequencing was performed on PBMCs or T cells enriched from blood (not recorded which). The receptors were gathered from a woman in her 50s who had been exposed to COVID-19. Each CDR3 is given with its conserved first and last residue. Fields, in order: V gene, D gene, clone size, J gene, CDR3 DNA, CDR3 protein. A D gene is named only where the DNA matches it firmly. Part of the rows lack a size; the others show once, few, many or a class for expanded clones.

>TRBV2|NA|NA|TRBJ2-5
TGTGCCAGGTCCGGGGGCCAAGAGACCCAGTACTTC
CARSGGQETQYF
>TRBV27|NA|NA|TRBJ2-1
TGTGCCAGCTCCAGCGGATACAATGAGCAGTTCTTC
CASSSGYNEQFF
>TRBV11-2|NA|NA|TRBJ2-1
TGTGCCAGCAGCATCACAGGTGTAGAGCAGTTCTTC
CASSITGVEQFF
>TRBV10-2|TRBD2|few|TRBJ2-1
TGCGCCAGCAACGGGCGGGGGGACCACAATGAGCAGTTCTTC
CASNGRGDHNEQFF
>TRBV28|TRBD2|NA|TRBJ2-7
TGTGCCAGCAGAACCCCTAGCGGGGGCTACGAGCAGTACTTC
CASRTPSGGYEQYF
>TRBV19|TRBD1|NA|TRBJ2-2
TGTGCCCCGTCCCCAGGGGGCTGCACCGGGGAGCTGTTTTTT
CAPSPGGCTGELFF
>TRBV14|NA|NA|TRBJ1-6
TGTGCCAGCAGCCAAGAACCGCGGCATTCACCCCTCCACTTT
CASSQEPRHSPLHF
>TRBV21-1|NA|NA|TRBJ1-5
TGTGCCAGCAGCAAACGAGTCGGAGAGATCTTGAATGGGCATTTT
CASSKRVGEILNGHF
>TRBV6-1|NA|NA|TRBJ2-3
TGTGCCAGCAGTGAAGCGCAGCAGCGGGATACGCAGTATTTT
CASSEAQQRDTQYF
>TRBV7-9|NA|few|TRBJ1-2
TGTGCCAGCAGCTTTAACCTCAGACCCGGCCAGGGGATAGTTGGCTACACCTTC
CASSFNLRPGQGIVGYTF
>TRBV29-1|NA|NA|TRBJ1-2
TGCAGCGTGACAGAGAACTATGGCTACACCTTC
CSVTENYGYTF
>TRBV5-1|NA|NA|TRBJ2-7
TGCGCCAGCAGCTTGGGAGGGATCCCCCTCTCCTACGAGCAGTACTTC
CASSLGGIPLSYEQYF
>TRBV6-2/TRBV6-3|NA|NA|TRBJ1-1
TGTGCCAGCAGTTTCTCGGGACACCGGAACACTGAAGCTTTCTTT
CASSFSGHRNTEAFF
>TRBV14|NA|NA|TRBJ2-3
TGTGCCAGCAGCCAAGAAGCCCAACGGTCTAATACGCAGTATTTT
CASSQEAQRSNTQYF
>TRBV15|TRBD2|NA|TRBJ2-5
TGTGCCACCAGCGCCCGACTAGCGAAAGAGACCCAGTACTTC
CATSARLAKETQYF
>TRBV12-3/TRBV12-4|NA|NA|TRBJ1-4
TGTGCCAGTAGAGGACAGAGGGAAAAACTGTTTTTT
CASRGQREKLFF
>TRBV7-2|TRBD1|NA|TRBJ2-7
TGTGCCAGCAGCTTAGGAGGGACAGGGGACAGTTTCAGCTACGAGCAGTACTTC
CASSLGGTGDSFSYEQYF
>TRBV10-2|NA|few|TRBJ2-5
TGCGCCAGCAGCACAGGGATCCGAGAGACCCAGTACTTC
CASSTGIRETQYF
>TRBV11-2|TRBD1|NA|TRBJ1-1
TGTGCCAGCAGCCGCGGGACAGGGGGACATTGGGACACTGAAGCTTTCTTT
CASSRGTGGHWDTEAFF
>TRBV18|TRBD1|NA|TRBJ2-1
TGTGCCAGCTCACCACGACCGCCCCCGGGACAGGGGGTGAATGAGCAGTTCTTC
CASSPRPPPGQGVNEQFF
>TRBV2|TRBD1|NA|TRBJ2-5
TGTGCCAGCATTTTTCGGACAGGGGGAAAAGAGACCCAGTACTTC
CASIFRTGGKETQYF
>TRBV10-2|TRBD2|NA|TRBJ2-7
TGCGCCAGCAGTGAGCCCTTAAGTAGAGCGGGGGGACACGAGCAGTACTTC
CASSEPLSRAGGHEQYF
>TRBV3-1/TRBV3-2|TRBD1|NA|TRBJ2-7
TGTGCCAGCAGCCTGACAGGGGTCGAGCAGTACTTC
CASSLTGVEQYF
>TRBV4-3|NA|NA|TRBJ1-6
TGCGCCAGCAGCCAAGTCGGGGGGGACGGCTCCCTCCACTTT
CASSQVGGDGSLHF
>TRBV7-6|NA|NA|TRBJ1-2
TGTGCCAGCAGCTTGATTAATGGGGGGGCAGGCCCCTACACCTTC
CASSLINGGAGPYTF
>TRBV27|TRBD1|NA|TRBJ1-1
TGTGCCAGCAGTTCATTCGGACAGGGCGAAGCTTTCTTT
CASSSFGQGEAFF
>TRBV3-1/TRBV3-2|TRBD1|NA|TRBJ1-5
TGTGCCAGCAGCTCCTCGGACAGGAGACTCAATCAGCCCCAGCATTTT
CASSSSDRRLNQPQHF
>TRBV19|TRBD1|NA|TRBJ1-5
TGTGCCAGTACTCAACAGGGGCGGGATCAGCCCCAGCATTTT
CASTQQGRDQPQHF
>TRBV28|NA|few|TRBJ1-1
TGTGCCAGCAGTGTCAGGCGGGGAGCTTTCTTT
CASSVRRGAFF
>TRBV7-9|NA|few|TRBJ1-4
TGTGCCAGCAGCTTCTGGTCGGCGGGAACTAATGAAAAACTGTTTTTT
CASSFWSAGTNEKLFF